One TCR beta chain is described in this entry. What it binds is not known. The data stem from a study of identical twins. The V and J ends lost 1 base and 4 bases respectively, with 16 bases between them. The germline gives CDR1 SGHDN, CDR2 FVKESK. The CDR3 spans 16 residues. Carrying unique molecular identifiers, the cDNA also gained a universal primer site through template switching. From the 5' RACE reads, TCRdb called clonotypes with MiXCR, one entry per CDR3 protein. This repertoire shows about 700,000 distinct CDR3 sequences, approximately 6% found once; its top ten account for under 2%. General study findings and limits: These conclusions were based on statistical analysis (cross-sectional, not following the same donors).

Sequenced: naive T cells sorted from blood. V gene TRBV14 combines with J gene TRBJ1-2, with D perhaps TRBD1 (5 bases). This clonotype was obtained from a man between 18 and 35 years old in good health. CDR3 DNA sequence: TGTGCCAGCAGCCAAGTCGACAGCAGATATTCCTATGGCTACACCTTC. Translation gives CASSQVDSRYSYGYTF.